This TCR beta chain is drawn from a study of T-cell reconstitution after alpha-beta-depleted transplantation in children (dated by TCRdb to about 2016). The study in broad terms: T-cell immune reconstitution after TCRalphabeta/CD19-depleted allogeneic hematopoietic cell transplantation in children was quantitatively tracked in the study by means of TCR repertoire profiling.

The CDR3 measures 14 amino acids from cysteine to phenylalanine. Left in the record is the CDR3 DNA by itself, 42 bases read in frame from the first base. On this clonotype: Its antigen specificity is not known. The record has no base qualities; no much larger clone is one base away.

The receptor library was made with PCR. Sequencing used an Illumina HiSeq 2500. Molecular barcoding was employed in the preparation of TCR libraries, with unique molecular identifiers being used to normalize TCRbeta repertoire quantification. Using fastp at Q25 and MiXCR, TCRdb reprocessed the public reads and kept productive beta chains. Every CDR3 protein is listed once, alongside the most common genes and DNA of its rows. The sample table records 150,000 to 200,000 distinct CDR3 sequences; about 6.4% of these occur just once. The ten largest account for around 3% of the sample. Sequencing used PBMCs from the stem cell graft donor, obtained from the stem cell graft. Recombination connected TRBV21-1 to TRBJ1-6. TRBV21-1 is described as a pseudogene. The sequence was collected from a human donor who donated a stem cell graft to a child with Wiskott-Aldrich syndrome. The bases read TGTGCCAGCAGCATGACCGACCGGAGTTCACCCCTCCACTTT. Translated, it reads CASSMTDRSSPLHF.